The text below deals with one T cell receptor beta chain. The sample belongs to a study of blood T cell repertoires in COVID-19. Background on the study: Samples of COVID-19 (acute and convalescent) were obtained from the United States, Italy and Spain. Sources were T cells, B-cell-depleted T cells, or PBMCs; the material itself was cDNA or gDNA.

The germline V and J ends were trimmed by 5 bases and 6 bases, with 13 bases remaining between them. The CDR3 is 13 amino acids. CDR1 and CDR2 (germline): SGHNT, YENEEA. As originally analysed: Counts of nucleated cells, estimated from reference gene primer amplification, were obtained. The assay was immunoSEQ multiplex PCR, and TCRdb's table has in-frame clones only and misses some. V, J and clone size reflect that table, while D and trimming were determined from the DNA. The sample has over 85,000 clones, approximately 84% seen once. The clonotype comes from a human donor in a cohort sampled during active COVID-19. The source material was peripheral blood. The chain is built from TRBV11-3 and TRBJ1-1; D is unclear. The CDR3 DNA reads as TGTGCCAGCAGCCCACCCGGGGTATCTGAAGCTTTCTTT. It codes for CASSPPGVSEAFF.